This T cell receptor (beta chain) is from a study of blood T cell repertoires in COVID-19 (dated by TCRdb to about 2020). Study-level background: Samples from collaborators originated in the United States, Italy and Spain and spanned both the acute and convalescent phases of COVID-19. The sample metadata nearly always contained a de-identified subject ID, COVID-19 status, age in years and sex. Subjects who had been exposed to COVID-19, were actively infected with it, or had recovered from it provided the deeply sampled blood TCRbeta repertoires that made up the dataset. Where HLA class I and class II types were available, the types were taken from metadata supplied by the sample provider, not from assay-based typing. The material from the prospective study consisted of cDNA or gDNA derived from T cells, B-cell-depleted T cells, or PBMCs. A freely available public database, intended as a resource for researchers studying the immune response to SARS-CoV-2, is where the repertoires were released. The samples were drawn from the first 160 participants of the ongoing ImmuneRACE study and from 1,200 or so subjects provided by 6 global collaborators. The investigation overall reported the following: The quantity of clinical and demographic metadata differed by source and by participant and was supplied without curation.

Worth noting for this clone: Its antigen specificity is not known. No clone much larger than this one lies a single base away; base qualities are absent.

V is reduced by 3 bases and J by 2 bases, leaving a spacing of 5 bases between them. Per the germline V gene, SGDLS is the CDR1 and YYNGEE is the CDR2. Counted from cysteine to phenylalanine, this CDR3 has 12 amino acids. Of all the DNA, just the CDR3 is kept, 36 bases in frame from base 1. TCRbeta CDR3 regions were amplified from genomic DNA by means of the immunoSEQ Assay, a bias-controlled multiplex PCR. The published analysis was carried out like this. The number of nucleated cells in each sample was estimated by amplification of reference gene primers within the assay. To quantify the absolute abundance of each unique TCRbeta CDR3 rearrangement, sequence reads were collapsed and filtered. For each sample, productive Simpson clonality was calculated as the square root of Simpson's diversity index across productive rearrangements. TCRdb provides this immuneACCESS table in a form limited to in-frame rearrangements. Some clones are lacking; in checked studies, under half of them reflect an unresolved V gene, and why the rest are absent is not known. Clone size and V and J calls were adopted from that table, with D and trimming inferred from the DNA. This sample gives a few hundred thousand clones in total; nearly 90% of them show up just once. The ten largest clonotypes hold 4.5% to 7% of the sample.

In the prospective study, participants were about 18 to 95 years old, resided in about 25 geographic areas of the United States, and were enrolled through a virtual design. Cohort assignment in the prospective study relied on participant-reported clinical history from a screening survey and a study questionnaire. Recovered participants in ImmuneRACE Cohort 3 were defined as having two consecutive negative NP/OP PCR tests, clearance from a healthcare professional, or resolution of symptoms. Mobile phlebotomists in the prospective study collected whole blood, serum and a nasopharyngeal or oropharyngeal swab from every participant. Additional blood draws and questionnaires over an approximately two-month period could optionally be provided by prospective study participants. Blood samples from the prospective study were shipped frozen or at room temperature prior to DNA extraction.

Sequences were obtained from PBMCs or T cells enriched from blood (not recorded which). The source of this sequence is a woman in her 30s who had recovered from COVID-19. This receptor chain uses TRBV9 and TRBJ1-2, with TRBD1 perhaps the D gene, on 5 matching bases. The CDR3 sequence is CASSEGNYGYTF. The bases read TGTGCCAGCAGCGAGGGGAACTATGGCTACACCTTC.